This T cell receptor (beta chain) was sequenced in a study of OX40 agonist ivuxolimab in advanced cancers. Using immunoSEQ multiplex PCR, the repertoire was profiled, and TCRdb retains in-frame clones only, with some absent. The table has more than 30,000 clones, 88% seen once. Germline-derived CDR1 and CDR2 are GTSNPN and SVGIG (reference sequence). CDR3 length: 13 amino acids. V lost 3 bases and J lost 1, with 9 bases in between. The TCR was taken from an adult with an advanced solid tumor such as melanoma, head and neck, liver or kidney cancer. The sample consisted of CD4+ or CD8+ T cells sorted from blood, taken in a trial of the OX40 agonist ivuxolimab. The gene calls are TRBV30 and TRBJ2-5; TRBD2 might be the D (6 bases). CDR3 sequence: CAWSPGLQETQYF. CDR3 DNA: TGTGCCTGGAGCCCGGGACTCCAAGAGACCCAGTACTTC.